This is a list of T cell receptor beta chains from one sample in a study of T cell repertoires in cytomegalovirus infection. TCRdb independently ran MiXCR on the reads; one entry per CDR3 protein. This sample has more than 250,000 distinct CDR3 sequences, with around 25% found just once. These receptors are not linked to any known antigen. Sequencing was performed on cultured PBMCs, taken from culture after CMV antigen stimulation. Receptor source: a human donor in good health (CMV status not recorded). Some clones in this sample may be carry-over from other donors' samples. Each CDR3 is given with its conserved first and last residue. Each record gives: CDR3 DNA, CDR3 protein, D gene, clone size, J gene, V gene. The D gene is left open where the match is weak. For some rows the clone size is stated as once, few or many, or as a class when expanded; others skip it.

DNA: TGTGCCAGCAGTCCCGGTGGAGGGACAAATATTGTCACCATATATTTT
CDR3: CASSPGGGTNIVTIYF
D: NA
size: NA
J: TRBJ1-3
V: TRBV6-6

DNA: TGTGCCAGCCTTTGGGCACAGTCCTCTGGGGAGCAGTTCTTC
CDR3: CASLWAQSSGEQFF
D: NA
size: many
J: TRBJ2-1
V: TRBV2

DNA: TGTGCCAGCAGCCGGGGGCGCCCTCAAATTGCCAACAATGAGCAGTTCTTC
CDR3: CASSRGRPQIANNEQFF
D: NA
size: few
J: TRBJ2-1
V: TRBV6-1

DNA: TGTGCCAGCAGTCGTATAACGACAGGGGAGCAGTACTTC
CDR3: CASSRITTGEQYF
D: TRBD1
size: many
J: TRBJ2-7
V: TRBV12-3/TRBV12-4

DNA: TGTGCCAGTACGGGGGGCGGCTATGGCTACACCTTC
CDR3: CASTGGGYGYTF
D: NA
size: NA
J: TRBJ1-2
V: TRBV19

DNA: TGCAGTGCTAGAGGGCAAGGCAAAAACATTCAGTACTTC
CDR3: CSARGQGKNIQYF
D: NA
size: NA
J: TRBJ2-4
V: TRBV20-1

DNA: TGTGCCAGCAGCACCTGGACAGGCTTAAGAAATCAGCCCCAGCATTTT
CDR3: CASSTWTGLRNQPQHF
D: TRBD1
size: few
J: TRBJ1-5
V: TRBV7-9

DNA: TGTGCCAGCAGCTTAGGAGGGAGCGGGAGACCTCAAGAGACCCAGTACTTC
CDR3: CASSLGGSGRPQETQYF
D: TRBD2
size: NA
J: TRBJ2-5
V: TRBV5-8

DNA: TGTGCCAGCAGCTCTCCGACGACGGGCTATGGCTACACCTTC
CDR3: CASSSPTTGYGYTF
D: NA
size: NA
J: TRBJ1-2
V: TRBV5-5

DNA: TGTGCCAGTCGTCCCAGTCCAGGGGGGCCCGGAGCTGGGGCCAACGTCCTGACTTTC
CDR3: CASRPSPGGPGAGANVLTF
D: NA
size: NA
J: TRBJ2-6
V: TRBV7-4

DNA: TGTGCCAGCCTTATAAGGGCCTCGAACACTGAAGCTTTCTTT
CDR3: CASLIRASNTEAFF
D: NA
size: NA
J: TRBJ1-1
V: TRBV2

DNA: TGTGCCAGCAGCGTCGGACAGGGTGGATCTGGGGCCAACGTCCTGACTTTC
CDR3: CASSVGQGGSGANVLTF
D: TRBD1
size: NA
J: TRBJ2-6
V: TRBV9

DNA: TGCGCCAGCAGCCCCGGAGTAGCAACTAATGAAAAACTGTTTTTT
CDR3: CASSPGVATNEKLFF
D: NA
size: few
J: TRBJ1-4
V: TRBV4-3

DNA: TGTGCCAGCAGCTTAGCAAGCGTACCCTACGAGCAGTACTTC
CDR3: CASSLASVPYEQYF
D: NA
size: few
J: TRBJ2-7
V: TRBV5-4

DNA: TGTGCCAGCAGTTACCCGCAGACAGGGAGCTTCAATCAGCCCCAGCATTTT
CDR3: CASSYPQTGSFNQPQHF
D: TRBD1
size: NA
J: TRBJ1-5
V: TRBV6-2/TRBV6-3

DNA: TGTGCCAGCAGCATCGGGACAGGGCACGAGCAGTACTTC
CDR3: CASSIGTGHEQYF
D: TRBD1
size: NA
J: TRBJ2-7
V: TRBV9

DNA: TGCGCCAGCAGAATGAACCGACAGGGGAACACTGAAGCTTTCTTT
CDR3: CASRMNRQGNTEAFF
D: TRBD1
size: NA
J: TRBJ1-1
V: TRBV4-3

DNA: TGTGCCAGCAGTACGACAGGTTTGAACACTGAAGCTTTCTTT
CDR3: CASSTTGLNTEAFF
D: NA
size: NA
J: TRBJ1-1
V: TRBV12-3/TRBV12-4

DNA: TGCAGTGCTACCATCCCCCGCGGGCAGTCTACTCAGCCCCAGCATTTT
CDR3: CSATIPRGQSTQPQHF
D: NA
size: few
J: TRBJ1-5
V: TRBV20-1

DNA: TGTGCCACCCTCACTCCTCGGGCAAACTATGGCTACACCTTC
CDR3: CATLTPRANYGYTF
D: NA
size: NA
J: TRBJ1-2
V: TRBV6-1

DNA: TGTGCCAGCAGCTTCCGAGGAGGGTTGGAGCAGTACTTC
CDR3: CASSFRGGLEQYF
D: NA
size: few
J: TRBJ2-7
V: TRBV7-2

DNA: TGTGCCAGCAGCCGCGAGCCCTACGAGCAGTACTTC
CDR3: CASSREPYEQYF
D: NA
size: few
J: TRBJ2-7
V: TRBV6-2/TRBV6-3

DNA: TGTGCCACCAGTGAGCCGGGACTCAGAGAAGAGACCCAGTACTTC
CDR3: CATSEPGLREETQYF
D: NA
size: NA
J: TRBJ2-5
V: TRBV24-1

DNA: TGTGCCAGCAGCGTCAGTAGCGGGAGGTTCACAGATACGCAGTATTTT
CDR3: CASSVSSGRFTDTQYF
D: TRBD2
size: few
J: TRBJ2-3
V: TRBV7-2

DNA: TGTGCCAACAACACTCTTTTGGGACCCGGGGAGCTGTTTTTT
CDR3: CANNTLLGPGELFF
D: NA
size: NA
J: TRBJ2-2
V: TRBV7-2

DNA: TGCAGTGCTAGCCTAACCGGGCCGGGGGTCGGGGAGCTGTTTTTT
CDR3: CSASLTGPGVGELFF
D: NA
size: NA
J: TRBJ2-2
V: TRBV20-1

DNA: TGCGCCAGCAGCCAAGGACCGGGACTAGGCTACAATGAGCAGTTCTTC
CDR3: CASSQGPGLGYNEQFF
D: TRBD2
size: few
J: TRBJ2-1
V: TRBV4-1

DNA: TGCGCCAGCAGCAACAGCGCGTTACAAAGCGGGAGGTCGGACAATGAGCAGTTCTTC
CDR3: CASSNSALQSGRSDNEQFF
D: TRBD2
size: few
J: TRBJ2-1
V: TRBV4-1

DNA: TGTGCCAGCAGCTTAGGATGGGGGTCGGACAGGGGTGGTGGAAACACCATATATTTT
CDR3: CASSLGWGSDRGGGNTIYF
D: TRBD1
size: many
J: TRBJ1-3
V: TRBV7-6

DNA: TGTGCCAGCAGCGCTCTAGCGGGAGGGCCCCCCGCGCGTGAGACCCAGTACTTC
CDR3: CASSALAGGPPARETQYF
D: TRBD2
size: many
J: TRBJ2-5
V: TRBV7-2

DNA: TGTGCCAGCAGGTCCGGGACAGGGGAGCAGTTCTTC
CDR3: CASRSGTGEQFF
D: TRBD1
size: NA
J: TRBJ2-1
V: TRBV25-1

DNA: TGTGCCAGCAGCTCAGGGTCGTCCAACACCGGGGAGCTGTTTTTT
CDR3: CASSSGSSNTGELFF
D: NA
size: few
J: TRBJ2-2
V: TRBV27

DNA: TGCGCCAGCAGCGCACGGCCCCCGGGCGCAGATACGCAGTATTTT
CDR3: CASSARPPGADTQYF
D: NA
size: few
J: TRBJ2-3
V: TRBV4-1

DNA: TGTGCCACCAGTGAAACAAGCCCTGGAAACACCATATATTTT
CDR3: CATSETSPGNTIYF
D: NA
size: NA
J: TRBJ1-3
V: TRBV24-1

DNA: TGTGCCACCGGGTCTCCCGGGAGTTCCTACAATGAGCAGTTCTTC
CDR3: CATGSPGSSYNEQFF
D: NA
size: NA
J: TRBJ2-1
V: TRBV24-1

DNA: TGCGCCAGCAGCTTGGGGTACCTCAGGGGAGCCGCTGAAGCTTTCTTT
CDR3: CASSLGYLRGAAEAFF
D: NA
size: few
J: TRBJ1-1
V: TRBV5-1

DNA: TGTGCCAGCAGGGACCTATCTAGCGGGAGAGTCTATGAGCAGTTCTTC
CDR3: CASRDLSSGRVYEQFF
D: TRBD2
size: few
J: TRBJ2-1
V: TRBV12-3/TRBV12-4

DNA: TGTGCCAGCAGCTTGGGGGGGAGCGGGAGGGCCAATGAGCAGTTCTTC
CDR3: CASSLGGSGRANEQFF
D: TRBD2
size: NA
J: TRBJ2-1
V: TRBV5-4

DNA: TGTGCCAGCAGCTTGGGGACTAGTTATACTGAGCAGTTCTTC
CDR3: CASSLGTSYTEQFF
D: TRBD2
size: many
J: TRBJ2-1
V: TRBV7-2

DNA: TGTGCCAGCAGCCGGGTCTCCCGAAGCGAGCAGTACTTC
CDR3: CASSRVSRSEQYF
D: NA
size: few
J: TRBJ2-7
V: TRBV7-2

DNA: TGTGCCAGCAGCTTAGACAGTTGGACCGGGGAGCTGTTTTTT
CDR3: CASSLDSWTGELFF
D: NA
size: few
J: TRBJ2-2
V: TRBV7-9